Below, 5 T cell receptor beta chains from the same sample are listed, as sequenced in a study of CD8 T cells in Susac syndrome. Reverse transcription of roughly 0.5 to 1 ug RNA was carried out with random hexamers. TCRdb redid the calling of the immunoSEQ multiplex PCR reads with MiXCR, one entry per CDR3 protein. The repertoire holds nearly 200,000 distinct CDR3 sequences, with about 96% as singletons. Sequenced: CD4+ T cells from PBMCs. The origin of the receptors is a human donor with multiple sclerosis.

This clonotype showed up just a few times. This chain links TRBV29-1 with TRBJ1-2; 7 positions agree with TRBD1. This CDR3 comprises 13 residues. The V and J ends lost 6 bases and 7 bases, in that order; junction bases with no gene match: 11. Germline V gene data show CDR1 as SQVTM and CDR2 as ANQGSEA. This CDR3 is CSVTTFTGVGYTF. CDR3 in DNA: TGCAGCGTAACTACCTTTACAGGGGTTGGCTACACCTTC.

The chain recombines TRBV3-1 with TRBJ1-5; possibly TRBD1 for D (5 bases). Per germline, CDR1 LGHDT and CDR2 YNNKEL (reference sequence). CDR3 length: 14 residues. V shed 3 bases and J shed 0 bases, with 6 bases lying between them. Written as DNA, the CDR3 is TGTGCCAGCAGCCAGGGGGGTAGCAATCAGCCCCAGCATTTT. Amino acids: CASSQGGSNQPQHF.

The chain uses TRBV5-1 and TRBJ1-2, with 7 bases that match TRBD1. The CDR3 is made up of 15 amino acids. The germline CDR1 and CDR2 sequences are SGHRS and YFSETQ. Trimming cost V 4 bases and J 3 bases; bases outside gene matches: 9. In DNA, the CDR3 is TGCGCCAGCAGCCCCCGAACAGGGGCTGACTATGGCTACACCTTC. The encoded protein is CASSPRTGADYGYTF.

This chain joins TRBV6-2 or TRBV6-3 and TRBJ2-3; no definite D call. Looked up from germline, CDR1 is MNHEY and CDR2 is SVGEGT. The ends were cut back, 4 bases at V and 2 bases at J, with 16 bases in the middle. This CDR3 region has 16 residues. The CDR3 reads CASSLGNFLITDTQYF. The CDR3 region has the DNA TGTGCCAGCAGTTTGGGCAACTTCTTGATCACAGATACGCAGTATTTT.

The CDR3 DNA follows: TGTGCCAGCAGCCAAGATCTCCGACTGGACGCCGGCTACACCTTC. Translation gives CASSQDLRLDAGYTF. The J gene is TRBJ1-2, the V gene TRBV4-2; D is uncertain. V gave up 0 bases and J gave up 8 bases, with 16 bases separating them. This CDR3 comprises 15 residues. Germline loops: CDR1 LGHNA, CDR2 YNFKEQ.